This passage covers 32 T cell receptor beta chains from one sample sequenced in a study of cytomegalovirus exposure and HLA in healthy donors. The PCR contained 60 Vbeta and 13 Jbeta primers. The repertoire was sequenced with immunoSEQ multiplex PCR; TCRdb's copy has only in-frame clones and lacks some. The sample gives 200,000 or so clones, more than 80% of which show up once; about 2.6% is in the top ten. The sample was PBMCs. These receptors were obtained from a woman aged 45-60 years in good health and CMV-seropositive.

This chain joins TRBV5-5 and TRBJ1-3; D is undetermined. Germline V gene sequence: CDR1 SGHKS, CDR2 YYEKEE (reference sequence). V lost 4 bases, J lost 4 bases, and 15 bases lay in between. This CDR3 contains 15 residues. The CDR3 loop is CASSTPGNPGNTIYF. In DNA form, the CDR3 reads TGTGCCAGCAGCACTCCGGGAAATCCAGGAAACACCATATATTTT.

In regard to this clone: Additional DNA sequences in this sample encode the identical CDR3. The chain employs TRBV6-6 and TRBJ2-5, with D tentatively TRBD1 (7 bases). V was pared by 5 bases and J by 8 bases, with 12 bases between. Germline assignment: CDR1 MNHNY and CDR2 SVGAGI (reference sequence). The CDR3 runs to 12 residues. CDR3 bases: TGTGCCAGCAGTAGCCAGGGGGGAACCCAGTACTTC. The encoded protein is CASSSQGGTQYF.

V usage is TRBV5-4 and J usage is TRBJ2-5; D is uncertain. The CDR3 is 11 amino acids. Trimming removed 4 bases from V and 2 bases from J, with 3 bases in between. CDR1 and CDR2 (germline): SGHNT, YYREEE (reference sequence). CDR3 residues: CASSLQETQYF. The CDR3 DNA follows: TGTGCCAGCAGCCTACAAGAGACCCAGTACTTC.

This chain links TRBV9 with TRBJ1-1; 8 nucleotides line up with TRBD1. Germline V CDR1 and CDR2: SGDLS, YYNGEE. Losses at the gene ends were 3 bases for V and 4 bases for J; bases not matched to a gene: 8. The CDR3 has 15 residues. As DNA, the CDR3 is TGTGCCAGCAGCGCCTGGACAGGGAGTGGCACTGAAGCTTTCTTT. Residues: CASSAWTGSGTEAFF.

J is TRBJ2-1 and V is TRBV7-3; 13 bases line up with TRBD2. In germline, CDR1 is SGHTA, CDR2 FQGTGA. The CDR3 totals 15 residues. Unmatched junction bases numbered 3, after V lost 4 bases and J lost 6 bases. CDR3 region: CASSWGTSGANEQFF. For the CDR3, the DNA is TGTGCCAGCAGCTGGGGGACTAGCGGGGCCAATGAGCAGTTCTTC.

J is TRBJ2-3 and V is TRBV28; 8 bases map to TRBD2. The junction had 9 bases not matched to a gene; V was cut back by 6 bases and J by 1 base. The CDR3 sequence is 16 residues long. Germline V gives CDR1 MDHEN, CDR2 SYDVKM. CDR3 residues: CASSDPRGGGTDTQYF. The CDR3 nucleotides read TGTGCCAGCAGCGACCCCCGGGGGGGAGGCACAGATACGCAGTATTTT.

The chain is built from TRBV6-1 and TRBJ2-1; 7 nucleotides match TRBD1. The CDR3 covers 15 residues. Germline values: CDR1 MNHNS, CDR2 SASEGT. V dropped 1 base and J dropped 0; count of bases not matched to a gene: 0. Here the CDR3 DNA reads TGTGCCAGCAGTGAAGACAGGGGCTCCTACAATGAGCAGTTCTTC. Translating it yields CASSEDRGSYNEQFF.

The V gene is TRBV29-1, the J gene TRBJ1-5, with D possibly matching TRBD1 (6 bases). CDR1 is SQVTM and CDR2 is ANQGSEA in the germline V gene. Trimming cost V 4 bases and J 5 bases, with 12 bases left between them. The CDR3 has 13 amino acids. Written as DNA, the CDR3 is TGCAGCGTTGGGTTGGGGGCGGATCAGCCCCAGCATTTT. This encodes CSVGLGADQPQHF.

The rearrangement links TRBV6-6 to TRBJ2-1; D not certain. The CDR3 covers 11 residues. The V gene's germline CDR1 is MNHNY and CDR2 SVGAGI (reference sequence). Trimming took off 6 bases at V and 7 bases at J, with 7 bases between the two ends. The CDR3 bases are TGTGCCAGCAGGTATTCGAATGAGCAGTTCTTC. Its protein is CASRYSNEQFF.

This chain links TRBV5-6 with TRBJ2-5; TRBD1 is a possible D gene (5 bases). The germline V gene has CDR1 SGHDT and CDR2 YYEEEE. V dropped 3 bases and J dropped 3 bases, with 15 bases sitting between them. The CDR3 has 15 amino acids. CDR3 region: CASSSIDRPEETQYF. The DNA of the CDR3 is TGTGCCAGCAGCTCAATTGACAGACCAGAAGAGACCCAGTACTTC.

The chain uses TRBV7-9 and TRBJ2-3; D is possibly TRBD2 (6 bases). The V and J ends lost 2 bases and 1 base respectively, with 10 bases between them. This CDR3 is built from 15 residues. Germline CDR1 and CDR2: SEHNR and FQNEAQ (reference sequence). Written as DNA, the CDR3 is TGTGCCAGCAGCTTAACGGCGGGGCGCACAGATACGCAGTATTTT. This translates into CASSLTAGRTDTQYF. The full variable domain, with the rest looked up from reference TRBV7-9 and TRBJ2-3, is DTGVSQNPRHKITKRGQNVTFRCDPISEHNRLYWYRQTLGQGPEFLTYFQNEAQLEKSRLLSDRFSAERPKGSFSTLEIQRTEQGDSAMYLCASSLTAGRTDTQYFGPGTRLTVL.

As to this clone: One junction end disagrees with the germline gene, perhaps due to a read error. The gene calls are TRBV4-3 and TRBJ2-1; 8 bases align to TRBD2. Germline-derived CDR1 and CDR2 are LGHNA and YSLEER. The CDR3 is made up of 15 amino acids. DNA of the CDR3: TGCGCCAGCAGCCAATCTAGCGGGCTGGGCAATGGGCAGTTCTTC. Translation gives CASSQSSGLGNGQFF.

The chain employs TRBV18 and TRBJ1-1, with no clear D. This CDR3 is built from 12 residues. Germline V lookup: CDR1 KGHSH, CDR2 LQKENI. V lost 1 base to trimming and J lost 3 bases, with 3 bases between them. The CDR3 is CASSPRDTEAFF. The CDR3, as DNA: TGTGCCAGCTCACCACGAGACACTGAAGCTTTCTTT.

The chain has TRBV7-2 and TRBJ2-1; 11 nucleotides align to TRBD2. With V trimmed by 5 bases and J by 3 bases, 6 bases remained unmatched. This CDR3 comprises 16 residues. Germline values: CDR1 SGHTA, CDR2 FQGNSA. The CDR3 loop reads CASSPPTSGDYNEQFF. The CDR3 DNA sequence: TGTGCCAGCAGCCCCCCGACTAGCGGGGACTACAATGAGCAGTTCTTC.

V usage is TRBV5-6 and J usage is TRBJ2-5; weak D call: TRBD2 (5 bases). The J call could be wrong; TRBJ2-7 is a better fit for the DNA end. CDR3 length: 13 residues. Germline V CDR1 and CDR2: SGHDT, YYEEEE. The CDR3 loop reads CASSSGITYEQYF. The CDR3 DNA reads TGTGCCAGCAGCTCGGGGATTACCTACGAGCAGTACTTC.

The chain joins TRBV6-5 to TRBJ2-7; 10 positions agree with TRBD2. Germline CDR1 MNHEY, CDR2 SVGAGI. V trimming: 5 bases; J trimming: 12 bases; junction bases outside the gene matches: 4. The CDR3 extends over 11 amino acids. The CDR3 sequence: CASSTGTSAYF. The CDR3 bases are TGTGCCAGCAGTACTGGGACTAGCGCGTACTTC.

V and J are TRBV4-3 and TRBJ2-3; 7 nucleotides agree with TRBD1. The CDR3 length is 16 residues. J gave up 3 bases and V 2 bases, and 8 bases lay outside the gene matches. Per the germline V gene, CDR1 is LGHNA and CDR2 is YSLEER. CDR3: CASSQTGQAFTDTQYF. The DNA for the CDR3 is TGCGCCAGCAGCCAAACCGGACAGGCGTTTACAGATACGCAGTATTTT.

The chain employs TRBV10-2 and TRBJ2-7; possibly TRBD2 for D (5 bases). V was shortened by 6 bases and J by 0 bases, with 12 bases between the two germline ends. CDR1 is WSHSY, CDR2 SAAADI, per germline. This CDR3 is built from 14 residues. The CDR3 coding sequence is TGCGCCAGCAGAGGACTCGAAAGCTCCTACGAGCAGTACTTC. The encoded protein is CASRGLESSYEQYF.

The V gene is TRBV18, the J gene TRBJ2-2; 8 bases are a match to TRBD2. Losses at the gene ends were 6 bases for V and 2 bases for J; bases not matched to a gene: 5. The CDR3 has 15 amino acids. Germline CDR1 reads KGHSH; CDR2 reads LQKENI. The CDR3 nucleotides are TGTGCCAGCTCGCCGAGCGGGGGTAACACCGGGGAGCTGTTTTTT. Protein: CASSPSGGNTGELFF.

V gene TRBV9 combines with J gene TRBJ1-6, with D perhaps TRBD1 (6 bases). Per the germline V gene, CDR1 is SGDLS and CDR2 is YYNGEE. There are 15 residues in the CDR3. The V gene lost 4 bases and the J gene lost 3 bases, with 11 bases spanning the gap. CDR3 loop: CASSREGDYNSPLHF. CDR3 in DNA: TGTGCCAGCAGCCGAGAGGGGGACTATAATTCACCCCTCCACTTT.

The genes are TRBV6-1 and TRBJ2-3, with TRBD2 matching 7 bases. J gave up 2 bases and V 1 base, and 12 bases lay outside the gene matches. This CDR3 region has 18 residues. The germline V gene has CDR1 MNHNS and CDR2 SASEGT. CDR3 bases: TGTGCCAGCAGTGAAGGGGTTGGTAGCGGGCCCTTCACAGATACGCAGTATTTT. Protein product: CASSEGVGSGPFTDTQYF.

The chain carries TRBV4-1 and TRBJ1-3; TRBD1 aligns across 8 bases. Germline V gene sequence: CDR1 MGHRA, CDR2 YSYEKL. V trimming: 1 base; J trimming: 8 bases; junction bases outside the gene matches: 4. The CDR3 sequence is 14 residues long. The CDR3 here is CASSQGTGRDTIYF. The CDR3 DNA is TGCGCCAGCAGCCAAGGGACAGGGAGAGACACCATATATTTT.

This clone was counted a single time. The chain employs TRBV7-9 and TRBJ2-3; D is uncertain. Germline lookup yields CDR1 SEHNR and CDR2 FQNEAQ (reference sequence). V shed 5 bases and J shed 0 bases, with 9 bases lying between them. The CDR3 length is 14 residues. The CDR3 nucleotides are TGTGCCAGCAGCGTTACAGCTAGCACAGATACGCAGTATTTT. Its protein product is CASSVTASTDTQYF. The whole variable domain, filled in from reference TRBV7-9 and TRBJ2-3, reads DTGVSQNPRHKITKRGQNVTFRCDPISEHNRLYWYRQTLGQGPEFLTYFQNEAQLEKSRLLSDRFSAERPKGSFSTLEIQRTEQGDSAMYLCASSVTASTDTQYFGPGTRLTVL.

This chain connects TRBV7-8 to TRBJ2-6, with D possibly matching TRBD1 (6 bases). V was clipped by 5 bases and J by 3 bases, with 17 bases between them. Germline CDR1 SGHVS, CDR2 FQNEAQ. The CDR3 is made up of 17 amino acids. CDR3: CASSLGQITGGANVLTF. CDR3 DNA sequence: TGTGCCAGCAGCCTCGGACAGATAACGGGTGGGGCCAACGTCCTGACTTTC.

The chain joins TRBV10-3 to TRBJ1-1; TRBD1 matches 9 bases. V was clipped by 3 bases and J by 4 bases; unmatched bases: 12. The germline gives CDR1 ENHRY, CDR2 SYGVKD. The CDR3 sequence is 17 residues long. The CDR3 nucleotides are TGTGCCATCAGTGATCCAACCGGGACAGGGTTGTTCACTGAAGCTTTCTTT. Protein product: CAISDPTGTGLFTEAFF.

The V and J genes are TRBV11-2 and TRBJ1-2, with D possibly matching TRBD1 (5 bases). Germline V gene lookup returns CDR1 SGHAT and CDR2 FQNNGV. V was trimmed by 3 bases and J by 7 bases, leaving 6 bases between them. The CDR3 is 11 amino acids. As DNA, the CDR3 is TGTGCCAGCAGCTTTGACAGTGGCTACACCTTC. It codes for CASSFDSGYTF.

The gene calls are TRBV6-6 and TRBJ2-3; D is uncertain. Germline V gives CDR1 MNHNY, CDR2 SVGAGI (reference sequence). The CDR3 totals 16 residues. V gave up 2 bases and J gave up 2 bases, with 14 bases separating them. The CDR3 bases are TGTGCCAGCAGTTACCTCCCCGAGCGACCCACAGATACGCAGTATTTT. Amino acids: CASSYLPERPTDTQYF.

The chain combines TRBV10-3 with TRBJ2-5; D is unresolved. The DNA end is a closer match to TRBJ2-7, so the J assignment may be wrong. Germline CDR1 reads ENHRY; CDR2 reads SYGVKD. The CDR3 length is 13 residues. CDR3 region: CAISESAQYEQYF. The CDR3 DNA sequence: TGTGCCATCAGTGAGTCTGCGCAATACGAGCAGTACTTC.

The V and J genes are TRBV5-4 and TRBJ2-1, with 8 bases aligning to TRBD1. The CDR3 totals 14 residues. With 1 base clipped from V and 8 bases from J, the junction kept 5 bases outside the gene matches. From germline, CDR1 is SGHNT and CDR2 YYREEE (reference sequence). The CDR3 loop reads CASSLRQGAYEQFF. CDR3 DNA: TGTGCCAGCAGCTTGCGGCAGGGGGCCTATGAGCAGTTCTTC.

The table lists this clone with a few counts. V is TRBV6-1 and J is TRBJ2-7; 9 nucleotides align to TRBD1. Looked up from germline, CDR1 is MNHNS and CDR2 is SASEGT. The CDR3 runs 16 residues. Trimming removed 4 bases from V and 1 base from J; junction bases left unmatched: 8. CDR3 DNA sequence: TGTGCCAGCAGTGCCGGGGAGGGACAGGGTTCCTACGAGCAGTACTTC. Its translation: CASSAGEGQGSYEQYF.

The CDR3, as DNA: TGTGCCATCAGTGAGGCAGGGGTAGTGGGCAAACTGTTTTTT. Its translation is CAISEAGVVGKLFF. The V call is TRBV10-3, the J call TRBJ1-4, with D tentatively TRBD1 (6 bases). Trimming stripped 2 bases from V and 11 bases from J, with 15 bases between. The germline V gene encodes CDR1 ENHRY and CDR2 SYGVKD. This CDR3 contains 14 residues.

This chain connects TRBV2 to TRBJ1-2; 9 positions match TRBD1. V was clipped by 4 bases and J by 4 bases; unmatched bases: 1. The length of the CDR3 is 13 residues. The germline V gene encodes CDR1 SNHLY and CDR2 FYNNEI. CDR3 sequence (DNA): TGTGCCAGCAGTGGGACAGGGGCCTATGGCTACACCTTC. Amino acids: CASSGTGAYGYTF.